The count of the clone carrying this T cell receptor beta chain is one. These data come from a study of blood T cell repertoires in COVID-19. Study-wide background: Some COVID-19 samples were acute and others convalescent; all came from the United States, Italy and Spain.

Patients in Seattle were enrolled during active infection, then followed longitudinally. Per the original methods: Scientists estimated how many nucleated cells there were by amplifying reference gene primers. Profiled with immunoSEQ multiplex PCR; TCRdb holds only in-frame clones, not every one. V, J and clone size reflect that table, while D and trimming were determined from the DNA. The table lists about 170,000 clones, 92% of them singletons. There are 14 residues in the CDR3. Germline V CDR1 and CDR2: SGHTA, FQGNSA. V was shortened by 4 bases and J by 4 bases, with 13 bases between the two germline ends.

The source is a man aged 25-45 years with COVID-19, enrolled during active disease. This chain links TRBV7-2 with TRBJ1-2; weak D call: TRBD1 (6 bases). Input material: peripheral blood. The CDR3 bases are TGTGCCAGCAGCTCATTAGGGGGTGGCTATGGCTACACCTTC. This sequence encodes CASSSLGGGYGYTF.